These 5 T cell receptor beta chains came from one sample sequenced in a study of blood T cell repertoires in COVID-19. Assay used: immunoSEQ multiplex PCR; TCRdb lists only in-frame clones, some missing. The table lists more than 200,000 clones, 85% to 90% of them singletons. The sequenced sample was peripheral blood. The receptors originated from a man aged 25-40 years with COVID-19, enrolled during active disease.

This chain's CDR3 is CASSLAWTENSNYGYTF. CDR3 nucleotide sequence: TGTGCCAGCAGCTTAGCTTGGACAGAGAATTCTAACTATGGCTACACCTTC. This sequence joins TRBV7-9 and TRBJ1-2, with D perhaps TRBD1 (6 bases). Looked up from germline, CDR1 is SEHNR and CDR2 is FQNEAQ (reference sequence). V shed 0 bases and J shed 0 bases, with 14 bases lying between them. The CDR3 runs to 17 residues.

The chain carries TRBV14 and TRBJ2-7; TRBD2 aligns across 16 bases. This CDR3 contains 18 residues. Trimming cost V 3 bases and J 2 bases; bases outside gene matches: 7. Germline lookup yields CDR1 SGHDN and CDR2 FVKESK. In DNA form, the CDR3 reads TGTGCCAGCAGCCACGAGGGACTAGCGGGAGGGCCCGCCTACGAGCAGTACTTC. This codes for CASSHEGLAGGPAYEQYF.

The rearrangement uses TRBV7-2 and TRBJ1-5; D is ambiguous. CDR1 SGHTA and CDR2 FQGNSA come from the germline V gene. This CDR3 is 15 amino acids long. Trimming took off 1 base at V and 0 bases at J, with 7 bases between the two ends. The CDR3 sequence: CASSLDGFSNQPQHF. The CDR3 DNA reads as TGTGCCAGCAGCTTAGACGGTTTTAGCAATCAGCCCCAGCATTTT.

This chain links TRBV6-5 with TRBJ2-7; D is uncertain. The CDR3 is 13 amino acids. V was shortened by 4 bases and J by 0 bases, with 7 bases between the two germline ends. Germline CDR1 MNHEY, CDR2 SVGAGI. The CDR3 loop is CASSLVNSYEQYF. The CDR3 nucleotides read TGTGCCAGCAGTTTAGTCAACTCCTACGAGCAGTACTTC.

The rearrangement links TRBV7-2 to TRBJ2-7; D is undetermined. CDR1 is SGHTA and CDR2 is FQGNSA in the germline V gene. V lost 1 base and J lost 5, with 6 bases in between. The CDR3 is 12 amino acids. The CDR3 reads CASSLERHEQYF. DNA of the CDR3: TGTGCCAGCAGCTTAGAGAGGCACGAGCAGTACTTC.